This entry features one T cell receptor beta chain sequence. This record comes from a study of T cell changes during pregnancy in multiple sclerosis. TCRdb's copy holds only in-frame clones and misses some; the assay was immunoSEQ multiplex PCR. The repertoire includes tens of thousands of clones, about 90% of them detected once, and around 5% sits in the top ten. The ends were cut back, 7 bases at V and 6 bases at J, with 12 bases in the middle. Germline CDR1 and CDR2: ENHRY and SYGVKD. There are 13 residues in the CDR3. Sequenced here: peripheral blood, sampled in the first trimester of pregnancy. The chain couples TRBV10-3 to TRBJ1-4; D remains unclear. This clonotype was sampled from a female donor in good health, enrolled as a control in a pregnancy study. In DNA, the CDR3 is TGTGCCATCAACCGACGGGAGGATGAAAAACTGTTTTTT. This gives the protein CAINRREDEKLFF.